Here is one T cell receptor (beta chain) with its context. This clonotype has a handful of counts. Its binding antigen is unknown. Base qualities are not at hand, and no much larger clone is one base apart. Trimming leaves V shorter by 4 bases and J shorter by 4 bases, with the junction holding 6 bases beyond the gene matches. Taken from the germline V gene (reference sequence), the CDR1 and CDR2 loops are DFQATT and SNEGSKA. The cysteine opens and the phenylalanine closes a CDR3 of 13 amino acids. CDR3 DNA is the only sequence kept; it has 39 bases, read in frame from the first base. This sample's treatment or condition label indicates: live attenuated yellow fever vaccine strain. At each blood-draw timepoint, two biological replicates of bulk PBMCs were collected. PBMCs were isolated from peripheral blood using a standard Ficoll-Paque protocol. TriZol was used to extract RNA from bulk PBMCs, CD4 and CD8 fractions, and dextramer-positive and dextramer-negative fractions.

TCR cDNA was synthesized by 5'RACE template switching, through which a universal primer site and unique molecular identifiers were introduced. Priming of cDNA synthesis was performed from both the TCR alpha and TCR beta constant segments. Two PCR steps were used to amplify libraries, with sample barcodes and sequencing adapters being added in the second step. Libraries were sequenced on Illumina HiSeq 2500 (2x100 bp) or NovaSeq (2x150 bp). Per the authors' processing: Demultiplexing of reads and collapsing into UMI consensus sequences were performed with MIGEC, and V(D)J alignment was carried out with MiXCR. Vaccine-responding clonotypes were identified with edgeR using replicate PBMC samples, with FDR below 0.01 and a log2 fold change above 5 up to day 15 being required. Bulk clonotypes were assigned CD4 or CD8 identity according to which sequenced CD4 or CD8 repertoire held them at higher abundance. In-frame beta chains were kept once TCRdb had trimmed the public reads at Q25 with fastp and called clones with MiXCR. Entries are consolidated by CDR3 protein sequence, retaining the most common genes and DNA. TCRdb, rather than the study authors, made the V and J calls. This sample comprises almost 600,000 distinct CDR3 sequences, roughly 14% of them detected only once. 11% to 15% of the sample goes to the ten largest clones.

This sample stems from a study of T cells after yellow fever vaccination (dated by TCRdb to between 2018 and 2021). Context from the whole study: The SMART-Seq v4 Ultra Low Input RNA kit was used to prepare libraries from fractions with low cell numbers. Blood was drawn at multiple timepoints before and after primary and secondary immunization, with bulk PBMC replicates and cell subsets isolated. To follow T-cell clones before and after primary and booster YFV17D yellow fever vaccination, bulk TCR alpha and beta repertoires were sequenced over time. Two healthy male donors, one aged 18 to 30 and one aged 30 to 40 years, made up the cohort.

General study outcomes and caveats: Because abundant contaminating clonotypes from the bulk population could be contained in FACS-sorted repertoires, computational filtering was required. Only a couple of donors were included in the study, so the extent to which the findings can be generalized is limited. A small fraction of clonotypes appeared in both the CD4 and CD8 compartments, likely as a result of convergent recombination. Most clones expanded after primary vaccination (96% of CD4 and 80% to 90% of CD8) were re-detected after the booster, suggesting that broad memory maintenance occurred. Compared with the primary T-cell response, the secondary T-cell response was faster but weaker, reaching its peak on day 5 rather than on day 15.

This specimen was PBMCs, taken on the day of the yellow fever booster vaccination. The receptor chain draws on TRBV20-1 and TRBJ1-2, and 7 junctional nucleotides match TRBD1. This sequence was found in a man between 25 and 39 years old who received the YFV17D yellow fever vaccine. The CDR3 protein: CSAIRTGIYGYTF. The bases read TGCAGTGCTATACGGACAGGAATCTATGGCTACACCTTC.